This TCR beta chain was documented in a study of T cell repertoires in cytomegalovirus infection. Study overall: From public TCR beta signatures came an indication of both CMV infection and matching HLA type. Study outcomes and limitations: Across the ex vivo response, the dominant clonotypes were HLA-C-restricted CMV-specific TCR beta clonotypes. Totalled public TCR beta family frequency picked out people who carried CMV plus the relevant HLA.

This clonotype has a single count. As yet, its antigen is unknown. TCRdb re-analysed the reads in MiXCR, keeping a single row per CDR3 protein. Of about 920,000 distinct CDR3 sequences in the sample, around 30% were seen once. The sequenced sample was cultured CD8+ T cells from PBMCs, obtained from culture after CMV antigen stimulation. The TCR sequence derives from a human donor in good health (CMV status not recorded). Some clones in this sample may be carry-over from other donors' samples.

The CDR3 reads CASSAPERGSLTDTQYF. CDR3 sequence (DNA): TGTGCCAGCAGTGCCCCGGAGAGGGGGAGCCTCACAGATACGCAGTATTTT. The chain links TRBV6-1 to TRBJ2-3, with a possible D match to TRBD1 (6 bases). CDR3 size: 17 residues. CDR1 is MNHNS and CDR2 is SASEGT in the germline V gene. Trimming cost V 4 bases and J 2 bases, with 19 bases left between them.